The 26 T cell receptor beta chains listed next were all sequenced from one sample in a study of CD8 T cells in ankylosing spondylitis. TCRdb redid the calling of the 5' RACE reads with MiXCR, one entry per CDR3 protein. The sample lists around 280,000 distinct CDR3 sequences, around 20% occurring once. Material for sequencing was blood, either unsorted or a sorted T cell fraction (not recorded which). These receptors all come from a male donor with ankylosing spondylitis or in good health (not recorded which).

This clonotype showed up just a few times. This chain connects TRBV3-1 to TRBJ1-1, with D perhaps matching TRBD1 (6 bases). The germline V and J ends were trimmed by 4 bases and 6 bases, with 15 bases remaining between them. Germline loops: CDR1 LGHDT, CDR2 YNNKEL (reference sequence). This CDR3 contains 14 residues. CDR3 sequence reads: CASSLGGPNSEAFF. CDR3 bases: TGTGCCAGCAGCCTGGGGGGGCCCAATTCTGAAGCTTTCTTT.

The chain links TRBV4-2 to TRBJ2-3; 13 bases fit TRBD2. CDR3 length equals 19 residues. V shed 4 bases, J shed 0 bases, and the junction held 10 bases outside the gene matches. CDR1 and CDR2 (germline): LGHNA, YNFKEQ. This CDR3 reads CASSRLAGGVKTSTDTQYF. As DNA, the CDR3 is TGTGCCAGCAGCCGACTAGCGGGGGGCGTAAAAACTAGCACAGATACGCAGTATTTT.

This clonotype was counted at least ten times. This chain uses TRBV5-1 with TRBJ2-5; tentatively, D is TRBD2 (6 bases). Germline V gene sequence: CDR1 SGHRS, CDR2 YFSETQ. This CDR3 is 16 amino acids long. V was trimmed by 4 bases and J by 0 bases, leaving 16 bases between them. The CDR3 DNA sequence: TGCGCCAGCAGCCCCGGTCGGGGGTGGCACCAAGAGACCCAGTACTTC. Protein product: CASSPGRGWHQETQYF. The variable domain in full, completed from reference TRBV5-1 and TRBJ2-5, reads KAGVTQTPRYLIKTRGQQVTLSCSPISGHRSVSWYQQTPGQGLQFLFEYFSETQRNKGNFPGRFSGRQFSNSRSEMNVSTLELGDSALYLCASSPGRGWHQETQYFGPGTRLLVL.

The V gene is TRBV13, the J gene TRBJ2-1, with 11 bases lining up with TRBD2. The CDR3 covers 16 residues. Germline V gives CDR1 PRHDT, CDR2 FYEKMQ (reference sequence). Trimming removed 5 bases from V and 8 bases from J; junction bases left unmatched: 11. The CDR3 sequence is CASSPPRLAGGHEQFF. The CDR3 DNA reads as TGTGCCAGCAGCCCGCCCCGCCTAGCGGGGGGACATGAGCAGTTCTTC.

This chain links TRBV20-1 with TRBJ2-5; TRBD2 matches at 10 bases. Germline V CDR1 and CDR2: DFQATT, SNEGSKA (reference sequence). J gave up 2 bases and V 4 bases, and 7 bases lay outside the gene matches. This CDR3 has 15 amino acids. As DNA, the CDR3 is TGCAGTGCTACCCGCCTAGCGGGGGCTCAAGAGACCCAGTACTTC. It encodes CSATRLAGAQETQYF.

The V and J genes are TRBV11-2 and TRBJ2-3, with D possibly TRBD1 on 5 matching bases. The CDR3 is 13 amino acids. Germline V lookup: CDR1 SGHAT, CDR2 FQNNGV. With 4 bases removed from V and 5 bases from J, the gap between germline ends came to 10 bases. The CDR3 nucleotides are TGTGCCAGCAGCTCAACAGGTTTAGATACGCAGTATTTT. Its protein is CASSSTGLDTQYF.

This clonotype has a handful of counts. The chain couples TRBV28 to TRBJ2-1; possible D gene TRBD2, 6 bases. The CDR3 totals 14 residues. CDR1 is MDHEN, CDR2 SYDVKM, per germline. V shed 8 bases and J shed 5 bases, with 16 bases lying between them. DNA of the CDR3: TGTGCCAGCCAAGCCGGGAGAGGTGACAATGAGCAGTTCTTC. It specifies CASQAGRGDNEQFF.

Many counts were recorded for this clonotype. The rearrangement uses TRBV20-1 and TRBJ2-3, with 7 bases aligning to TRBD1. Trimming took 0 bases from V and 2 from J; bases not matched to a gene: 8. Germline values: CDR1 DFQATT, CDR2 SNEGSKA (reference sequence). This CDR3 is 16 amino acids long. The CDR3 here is CSARDLLGGLTDTQYF. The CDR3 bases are TGCAGTGCTAGAGATCTGTTAGGGGGCCTCACAGATACGCAGTATTTT.

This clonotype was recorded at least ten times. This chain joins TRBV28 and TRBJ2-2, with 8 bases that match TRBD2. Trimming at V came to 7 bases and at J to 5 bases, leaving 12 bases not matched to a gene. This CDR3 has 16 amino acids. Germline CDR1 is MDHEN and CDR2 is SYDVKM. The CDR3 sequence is CASTLSGGRITGELFF. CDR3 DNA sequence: TGTGCCAGCACTCTCTCGGGGGGGCGCATTACCGGGGAGCTGTTTTTT. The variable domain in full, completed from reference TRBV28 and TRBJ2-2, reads DVKVTQSSRYLVKRTGEKVFLECVQDMDHENMFWYRQDPGLGLRLIYFSYDVKMKEKGDIPEGYSVSREKKERFSLILESASTNQTSMYLCASTLSGGRITGELFFGEGSRLTVL.

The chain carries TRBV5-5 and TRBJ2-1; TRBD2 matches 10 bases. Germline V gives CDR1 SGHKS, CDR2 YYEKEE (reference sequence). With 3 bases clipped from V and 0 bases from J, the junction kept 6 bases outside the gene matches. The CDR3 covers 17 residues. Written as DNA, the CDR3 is TGTGCCAGCAGCTCCGGACTAGCGGCAAGCTCCTACAATGAGCAGTTCTTC. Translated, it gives CASSSGLAASSYNEQFF.

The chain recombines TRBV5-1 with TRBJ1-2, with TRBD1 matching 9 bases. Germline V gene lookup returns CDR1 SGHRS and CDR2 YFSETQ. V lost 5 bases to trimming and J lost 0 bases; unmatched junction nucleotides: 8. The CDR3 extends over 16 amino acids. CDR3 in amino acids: CASSLQGARANYGYTF. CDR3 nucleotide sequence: TGCGCCAGCAGTCTACAGGGGGCCCGAGCTAACTATGGCTACACCTTC.

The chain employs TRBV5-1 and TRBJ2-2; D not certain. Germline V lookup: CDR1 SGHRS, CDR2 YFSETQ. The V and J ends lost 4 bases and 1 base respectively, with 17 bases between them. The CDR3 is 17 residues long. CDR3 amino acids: CASSPRSFAVNTGELFF. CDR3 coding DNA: TGCGCCAGCAGCCCGAGAAGTTTCGCGGTGAACACCGGGGAGCTGTTTTTT.

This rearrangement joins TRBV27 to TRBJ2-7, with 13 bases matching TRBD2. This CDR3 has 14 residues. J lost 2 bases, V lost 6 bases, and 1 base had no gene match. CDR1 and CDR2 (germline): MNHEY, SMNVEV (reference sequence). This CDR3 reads CASRLAGGPYEQYV. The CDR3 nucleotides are TGTGCCAGCAGACTAGCGGGAGGGCCCTACGAGCAGTACGTC.

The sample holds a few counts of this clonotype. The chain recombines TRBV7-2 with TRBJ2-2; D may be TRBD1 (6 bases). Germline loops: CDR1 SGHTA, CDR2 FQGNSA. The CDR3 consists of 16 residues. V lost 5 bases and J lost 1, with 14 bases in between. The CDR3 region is CASSKGTIQNTGELFF. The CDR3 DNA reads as TGTGCCAGCAGCAAAGGGACAATACAGAACACCGGGGAGCTGTTTTTT.

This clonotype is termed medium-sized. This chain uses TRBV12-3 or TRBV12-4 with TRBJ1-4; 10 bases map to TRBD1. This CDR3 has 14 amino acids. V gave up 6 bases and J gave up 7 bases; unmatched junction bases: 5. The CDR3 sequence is CASSPTGGFEKLFF. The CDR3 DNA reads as TGTGCCAGCAGCCCGACAGGGGGCTTTGAAAAACTGTTTTTT.

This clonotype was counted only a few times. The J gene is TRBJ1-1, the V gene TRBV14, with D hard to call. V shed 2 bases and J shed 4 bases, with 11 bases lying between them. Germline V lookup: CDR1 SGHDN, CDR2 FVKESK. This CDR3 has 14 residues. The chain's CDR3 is CASSQIYVGTEAFF. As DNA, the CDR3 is TGTGCCAGCAGCCAAATTTACGTCGGCACTGAAGCTTTCTTT.

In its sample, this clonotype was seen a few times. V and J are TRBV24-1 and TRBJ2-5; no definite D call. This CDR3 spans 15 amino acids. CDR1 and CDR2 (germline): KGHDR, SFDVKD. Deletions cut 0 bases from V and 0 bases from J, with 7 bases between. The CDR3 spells CATSDLGRDQETQYF. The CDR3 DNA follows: TGTGCCACCAGTGATTTGGGTAGGGACCAAGAGACCCAGTACTTC.

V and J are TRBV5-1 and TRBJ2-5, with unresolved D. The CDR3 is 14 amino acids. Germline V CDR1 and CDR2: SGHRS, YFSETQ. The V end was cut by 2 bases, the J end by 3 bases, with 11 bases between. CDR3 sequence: CASSLGNVEETQYF. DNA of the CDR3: TGCGCCAGCAGCTTAGGGAATGTCGAAGAGACCCAGTACTTC.

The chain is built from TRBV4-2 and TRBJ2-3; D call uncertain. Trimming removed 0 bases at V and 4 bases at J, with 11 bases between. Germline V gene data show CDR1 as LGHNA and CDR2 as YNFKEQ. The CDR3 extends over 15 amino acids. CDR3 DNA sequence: TGTGCCAGCAGCCAAGAAGGGCTAGTCCCAGATACGCAGTATTTT. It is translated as CASSQEGLVPDTQYF.

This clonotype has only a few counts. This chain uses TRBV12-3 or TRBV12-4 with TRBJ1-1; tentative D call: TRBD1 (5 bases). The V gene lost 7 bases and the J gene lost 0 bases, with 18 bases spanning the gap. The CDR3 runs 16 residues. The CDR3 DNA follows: TGTGCCAGCAACTTTTGGGGGGTGGGCATGAACACTGAAGCTTTCTTT. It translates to CASNFWGVGMNTEAFF.

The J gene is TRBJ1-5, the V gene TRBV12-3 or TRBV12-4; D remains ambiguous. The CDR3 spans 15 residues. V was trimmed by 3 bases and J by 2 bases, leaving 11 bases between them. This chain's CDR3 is CASSLGRIGNQPQHF. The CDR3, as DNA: TGTGCCAGCAGTTTGGGAAGGATAGGCAATCAGCCCCAGCATTTT.

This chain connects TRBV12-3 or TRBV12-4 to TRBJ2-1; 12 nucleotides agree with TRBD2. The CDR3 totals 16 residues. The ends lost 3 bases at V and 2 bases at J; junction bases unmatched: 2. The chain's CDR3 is CASSFRLAGAYNEQFF. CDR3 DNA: TGTGCCAGCAGTTTCCGACTAGCGGGGGCCTACAATGAGCAGTTCTTC.

CDR3: CASSLAGGHSPLHF. The CDR3 region has the DNA TGTGCCAGCAGCTTAGCAGGGGGCCATTCACCCCTCCACTTT. V and J are TRBV7-9 and TRBJ1-6; 7 nucleotides align to TRBD1. V shed 0 bases, J shed 8 bases, and the junction held 1 base outside the gene matches. CDR3 length: 14 amino acids. Germline loops: CDR1 SEHNR, CDR2 FQNEAQ (reference sequence).

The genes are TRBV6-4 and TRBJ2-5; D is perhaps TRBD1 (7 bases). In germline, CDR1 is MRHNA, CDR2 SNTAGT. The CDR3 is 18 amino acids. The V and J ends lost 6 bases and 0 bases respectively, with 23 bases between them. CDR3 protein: CASRSNNRRDSDQETQYF. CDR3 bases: TGTGCCAGCAGGTCTAATAATCGGAGGGACAGCGACCAAGAGACCCAGTACTTC.

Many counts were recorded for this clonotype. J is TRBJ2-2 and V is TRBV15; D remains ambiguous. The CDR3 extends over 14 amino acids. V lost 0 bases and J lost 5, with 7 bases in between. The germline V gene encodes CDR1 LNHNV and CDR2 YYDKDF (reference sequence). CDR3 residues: CATSRDLVTGELFF. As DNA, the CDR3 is TGTGCCACCAGCAGAGATCTAGTTACCGGGGAGCTGTTTTTT.

CDR3 sequence: CSAGGGRYNEQFF. DNA of the CDR3: TGCAGTGCTGGGGGGGGTCGCTACAATGAGCAGTTCTTC. The genes are TRBV20-1 and TRBJ2-1, with 7 bases identical to TRBD2. The CDR3 loop spans 13 amino acids. Trimming cost V 5 bases and J 3 bases; bases outside gene matches: 4. Looked up from germline, CDR1 is DFQATT and CDR2 is SNEGSKA (reference sequence).